This TCR beta chain was recovered during a study of blood T cell repertoires in COVID-19. Study in general: Nucleic acid was either cDNA or gDNA, and it came from T cells, B-cell-depleted T cells, or PBMCs.

As originally analysed: Estimation of nucleated cell counts was performed using reference gene primer amplification. Libraries were prepared by immunoSEQ multiplex PCR; TCRdb keeps only in-frame clonotypes and omits some of them. D and trimming were read from the DNA, whereas the V and J calls and clone size are those reported in that table. The sample carries some 85,000 clones, 80% to 90% recorded once. The CDR3 is 15 amino acids. The trim removed 3 bases at V and 5 bases at J, leaving 9 bases unmatched. Looked up from germline, CDR1 is PRHDT and CDR2 is FYEKMQ (reference sequence). V is TRBV13 and J is TRBJ2-7; 8 bases match TRBD2. The source material was peripheral blood. The clonotype comes from a man between 45 and 60 years old with acute or convalescent COVID-19. Written as DNA, the CDR3 is TGTGCCAGCAGCTTTCGGATAGCGGGGAGGAACGAGCAGTACTTC. Translation: CASSFRIAGRNEQYF.